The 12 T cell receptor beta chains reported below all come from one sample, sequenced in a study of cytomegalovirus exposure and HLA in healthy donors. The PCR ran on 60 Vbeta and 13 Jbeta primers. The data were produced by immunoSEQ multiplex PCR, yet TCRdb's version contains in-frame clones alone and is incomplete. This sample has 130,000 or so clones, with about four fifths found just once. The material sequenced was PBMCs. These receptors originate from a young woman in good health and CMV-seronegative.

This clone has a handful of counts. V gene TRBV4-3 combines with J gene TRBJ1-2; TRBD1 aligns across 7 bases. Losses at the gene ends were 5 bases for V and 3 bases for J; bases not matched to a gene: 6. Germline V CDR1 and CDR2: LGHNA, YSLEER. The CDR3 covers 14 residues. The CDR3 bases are TGCGCCAGCAGCTTCCGGACAGGAGACTATGGCTACACCTTC. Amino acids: CASSFRTGDYGYTF.

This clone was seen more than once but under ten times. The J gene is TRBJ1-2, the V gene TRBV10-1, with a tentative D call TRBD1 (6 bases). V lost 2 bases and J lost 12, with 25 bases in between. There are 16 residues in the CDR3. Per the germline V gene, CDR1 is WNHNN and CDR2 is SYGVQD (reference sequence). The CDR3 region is CASSEGVTGLRGMNTF. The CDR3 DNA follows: TGCGCCAGCAGTGAGGGGGTGACAGGCCTAAGGGGGATGAACACCTTC.

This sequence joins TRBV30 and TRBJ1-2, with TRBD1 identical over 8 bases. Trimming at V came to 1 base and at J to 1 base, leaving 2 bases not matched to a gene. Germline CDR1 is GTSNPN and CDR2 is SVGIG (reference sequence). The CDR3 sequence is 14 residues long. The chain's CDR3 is CAWSAGGLNYGYTF. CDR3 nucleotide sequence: TGTGCCTGGAGTGCAGGGGGCCTTAACTATGGCTACACCTTC.

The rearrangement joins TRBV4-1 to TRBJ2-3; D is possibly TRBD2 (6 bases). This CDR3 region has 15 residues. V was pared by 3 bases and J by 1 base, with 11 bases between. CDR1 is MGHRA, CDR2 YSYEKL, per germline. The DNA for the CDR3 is TGCGCCAGCAGCCATGGGGGGAGTGGCACAGATACGCAGTATTTT. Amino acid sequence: CASSHGGSGTDTQYF.

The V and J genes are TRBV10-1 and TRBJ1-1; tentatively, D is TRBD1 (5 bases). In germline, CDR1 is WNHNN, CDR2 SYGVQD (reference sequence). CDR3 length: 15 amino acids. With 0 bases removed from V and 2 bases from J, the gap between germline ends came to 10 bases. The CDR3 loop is CASSESKGLNTEAFF. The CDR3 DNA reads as TGCGCCAGCAGTGAGTCGAAGGGACTTAACACTGAAGCTTTCTTT.

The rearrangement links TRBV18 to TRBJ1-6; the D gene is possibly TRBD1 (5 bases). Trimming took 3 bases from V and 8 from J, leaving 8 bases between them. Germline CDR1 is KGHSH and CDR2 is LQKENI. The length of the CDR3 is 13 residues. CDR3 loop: CASSPGGDSPLHF. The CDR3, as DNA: TGTGCCAGCTCACCTGGGGGGGATTCACCCCTCCACTTT.

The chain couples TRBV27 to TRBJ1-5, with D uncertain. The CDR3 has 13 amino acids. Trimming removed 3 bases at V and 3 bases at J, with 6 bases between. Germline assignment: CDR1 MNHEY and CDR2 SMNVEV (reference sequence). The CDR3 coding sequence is TGTGCCAGCAGTTTGGTAGCCAATCAGCCCCAGCATTTT. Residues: CASSLVANQPQHF.

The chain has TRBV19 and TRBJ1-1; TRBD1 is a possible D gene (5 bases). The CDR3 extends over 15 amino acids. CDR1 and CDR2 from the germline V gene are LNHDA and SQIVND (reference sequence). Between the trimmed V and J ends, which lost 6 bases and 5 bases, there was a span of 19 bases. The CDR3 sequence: CASRYVPGGVTEAFF. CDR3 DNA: TGTGCCAGTAGATATGTCCCGGGGGGAGTGACTGAAGCTTTCTTT.

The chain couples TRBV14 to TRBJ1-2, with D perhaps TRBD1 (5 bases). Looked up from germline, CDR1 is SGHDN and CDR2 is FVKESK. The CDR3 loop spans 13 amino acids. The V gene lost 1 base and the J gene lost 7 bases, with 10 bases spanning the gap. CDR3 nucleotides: TGTGCCAGCAGCCAAGTTGTCAGGGTTGGCTACACCTTC. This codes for CASSQVVRVGYTF. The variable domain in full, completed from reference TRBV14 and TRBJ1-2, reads EAGVTQFPSHSVIEKGQTVTLRCDPISGHDNLYWYRRVMGKEIKFLLHFVKESKQDESGMPNNRFLAERTGGTYSTLKVQPAELEDSGVYFCASSQVVRVGYTFGSGTRLTVV.

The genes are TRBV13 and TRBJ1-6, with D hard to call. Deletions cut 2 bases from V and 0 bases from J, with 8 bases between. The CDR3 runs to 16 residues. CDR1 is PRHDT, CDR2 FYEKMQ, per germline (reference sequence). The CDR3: CASSLMGSSYNSPLHF. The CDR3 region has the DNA TGTGCCAGCAGCTTAATGGGGAGCTCCTATAATTCACCCCTCCACTTT.

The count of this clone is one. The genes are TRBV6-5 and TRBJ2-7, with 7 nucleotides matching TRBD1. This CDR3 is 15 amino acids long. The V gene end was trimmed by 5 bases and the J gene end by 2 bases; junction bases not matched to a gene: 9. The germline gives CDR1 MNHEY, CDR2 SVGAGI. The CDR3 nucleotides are TGTGCCAGCAGTAAACCCACCGGGACAGCCTACGAGCAGTACTTC. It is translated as CASSKPTGTAYEQYF.

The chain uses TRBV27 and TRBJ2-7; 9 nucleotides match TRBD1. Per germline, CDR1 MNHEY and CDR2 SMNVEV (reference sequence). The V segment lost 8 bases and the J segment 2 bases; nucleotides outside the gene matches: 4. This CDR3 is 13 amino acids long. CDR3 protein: CASGDRVTYEQYF. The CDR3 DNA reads TGTGCCAGCGGGGACAGGGTAACCTACGAGCAGTACTTC.